Listed here is a single T cell receptor (beta chain). Its target is unknown. This sample stems from a study of T cell responses to AZD1222 COVID-19 vaccine. Findings of the study overall: Most donors were white British and more were female, and clonal diversity was possibly underestimated. Baseline seropositivity occurred in only six or seven AZD1222 recipients. Nearly half of spike-specific TCRs reportedly go after variant regions that carry no mutations. Regions 160-218 and 743-854 held dominance among vaccine-associated CD4 TCRs, which spanned spike.

The table came from immunoSEQ multiplex PCR; TCRdb's copy has only in-frame clones and leaves some out. The sample holds roughly 190,000 clones, more than 85% seen once. Trimming removed 0 bases at V and 0 bases at J, with 18 bases between. The CDR3 has 19 residues. CDR1 is SGHTS and CDR2 is YDEGEE in the germline V gene. The V gene is TRBV5-8, the J gene TRBJ2-2; D might be TRBD2 (6 bases). The material was peripheral blood, obtained on day 0 of AZD1222 vaccination. This TCR was recovered from an adult in good health. This CDR3 is CASSLEYGTYFANTGELFF. CDR3 DNA sequence: TGTGCCAGCAGCTTGGAATACGGGACTTACTTCGCGAACACCGGGGAGCTGTTTTTT. Drawing the rest from reference TRBV5-8 and TRBJ2-2, the complete variable domain is EAGVTQSPTHLIKTRGQQATLRCSPISGHTSVYWYQQALGLGLQFLLWYDEGEERNRGNFPPRFSGRQFPNYSSELNVNALELEDSALYLCASSLEYGTYFANTGELFFGEGSRLTVL.